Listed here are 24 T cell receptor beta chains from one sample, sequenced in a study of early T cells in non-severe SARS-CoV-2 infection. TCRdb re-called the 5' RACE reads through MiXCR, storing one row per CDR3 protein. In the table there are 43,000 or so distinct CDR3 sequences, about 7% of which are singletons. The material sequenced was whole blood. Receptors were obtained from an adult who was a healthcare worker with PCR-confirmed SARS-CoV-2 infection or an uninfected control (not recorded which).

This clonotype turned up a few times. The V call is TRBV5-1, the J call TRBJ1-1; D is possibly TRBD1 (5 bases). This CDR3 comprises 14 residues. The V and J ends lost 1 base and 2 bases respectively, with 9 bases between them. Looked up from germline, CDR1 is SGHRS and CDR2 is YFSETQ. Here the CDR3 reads CASSLRTTNTEAFF. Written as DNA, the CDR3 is TGCGCCAGCAGCTTGAGGACAACTAACACTGAAGCTTTCTTT.

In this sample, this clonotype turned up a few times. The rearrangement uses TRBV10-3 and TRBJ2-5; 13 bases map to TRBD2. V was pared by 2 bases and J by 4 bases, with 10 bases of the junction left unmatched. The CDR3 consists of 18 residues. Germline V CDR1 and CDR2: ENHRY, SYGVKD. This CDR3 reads CAISEIPGLAGAGETQYF. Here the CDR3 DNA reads TGTGCCATCAGTGAGATCCCCGGACTAGCGGGGGCGGGAGAGACCCAGTACTTC.

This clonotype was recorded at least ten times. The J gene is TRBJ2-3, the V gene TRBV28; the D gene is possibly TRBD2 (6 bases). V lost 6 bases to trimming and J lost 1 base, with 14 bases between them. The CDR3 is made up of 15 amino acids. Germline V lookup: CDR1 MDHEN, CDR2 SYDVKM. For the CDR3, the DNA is TGTGCCAGCAGCGGGGGACCACATGGCACAGATACGCAGTATTTT. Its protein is CASSGGPHGTDTQYF.

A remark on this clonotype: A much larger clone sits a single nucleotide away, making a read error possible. CDR3 coding DNA: TGTGCCAGCAGCTTAGCTGCGGGTACGGGGGCTACCTACAATGAGCAGTTCTTC. Protein sequence: CASSLAAGTGATYNEQFF. The rearrangement uses TRBV11-3 and TRBJ2-1; TRBD1 or TRBD2 may be the D gene (6 bases each). The CDR3 is made up of 18 amino acids. With 1 base removed from V and 2 bases from J, the gap between germline ends came to 18 bases. Germline V gene lookup returns CDR1 SGHNT and CDR2 YENEEA. The whole variable domain, remainder taken from reference TRBV11-3 and TRBJ2-1, is EAGVVQSPRYKIIEKKQPVAFWCNPISGHNTLYWYLQNLGQGPELLIRYENEEAVDDSQLPKDRFSAERLKGVDSTLKIQPAELGDSAVYLCASSLAAGTGATYNEQFFGPGTRLTVL.

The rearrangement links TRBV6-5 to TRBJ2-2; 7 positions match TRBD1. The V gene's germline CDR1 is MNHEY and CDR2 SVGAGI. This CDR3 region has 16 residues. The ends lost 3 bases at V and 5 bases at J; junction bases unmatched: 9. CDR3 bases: TGTGCCAGCAGTTATCTGGGCAGGGGGACAACCGGGGAGCTGTTTTTT. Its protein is CASSYLGRGTTGELFF.

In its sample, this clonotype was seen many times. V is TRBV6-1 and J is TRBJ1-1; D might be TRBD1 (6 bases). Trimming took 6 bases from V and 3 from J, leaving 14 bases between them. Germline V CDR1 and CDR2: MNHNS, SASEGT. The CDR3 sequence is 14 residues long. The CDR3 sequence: CASSEGGLYTEAFF. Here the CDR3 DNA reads TGTGCCAGCAGCGAGGGGGGGCTGTACACTGAAGCTTTCTTT.

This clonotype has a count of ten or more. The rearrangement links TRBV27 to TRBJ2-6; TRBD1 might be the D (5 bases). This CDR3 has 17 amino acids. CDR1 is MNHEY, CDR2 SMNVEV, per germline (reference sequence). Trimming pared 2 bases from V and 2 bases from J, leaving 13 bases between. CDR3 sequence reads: CASSLRDSLTGANVLTF. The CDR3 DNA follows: TGTGCCAGCAGTTTACGCGACAGTCTGACTGGGGCCAACGTCCTGACTTTC.

CDR3: CASSQFDSRAVSTDTQYF. The CDR3 DNA reads as TGCGCCAGCAGCCAATTTGATTCGAGGGCGGTATCAACAGATACGCAGTATTTT. V gene TRBV4-3 combines with J gene TRBJ2-3; tentative D call: TRBD2 (5 bases). This CDR3 is built from 18 residues. Trimming left V 2 bases short and J 3 bases short, with 21 bases between. Germline lookup yields CDR1 LGHNA and CDR2 YSLEER.

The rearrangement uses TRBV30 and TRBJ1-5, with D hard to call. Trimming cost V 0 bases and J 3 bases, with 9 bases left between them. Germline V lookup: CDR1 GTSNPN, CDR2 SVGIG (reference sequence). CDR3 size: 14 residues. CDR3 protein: CAWSVLSNNQPQHF. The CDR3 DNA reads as TGTGCCTGGAGTGTACTGAGTAACAATCAGCCCCAGCATTTT.

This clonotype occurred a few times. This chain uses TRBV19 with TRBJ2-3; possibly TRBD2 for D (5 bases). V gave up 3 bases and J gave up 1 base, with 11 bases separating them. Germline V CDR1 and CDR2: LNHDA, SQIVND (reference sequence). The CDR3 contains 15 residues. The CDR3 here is CASSMLGIGTDTQYF. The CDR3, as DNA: TGTGCCAGTAGTATGCTCGGGATAGGCACAGATACGCAGTATTTT.

The CDR3: CASGSLSDRGGYTF. The CDR3 nucleotides read TGTGCCAGCGGATCCCTTTCGGATCGTGGAGGCTACACCTTC. V is TRBV28 and J is TRBJ1-2; D unresolved. V dropped 8 bases and J dropped 8 bases, with 21 bases sitting between them. The CDR3 runs 14 residues. The germline CDR1 and CDR2 sequences are MDHEN and SYDVKM.

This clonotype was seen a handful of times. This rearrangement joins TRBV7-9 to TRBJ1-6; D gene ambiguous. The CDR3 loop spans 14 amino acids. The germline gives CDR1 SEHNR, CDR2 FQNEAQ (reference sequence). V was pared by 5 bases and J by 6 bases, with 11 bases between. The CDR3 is CASSLGRLNSPLHF. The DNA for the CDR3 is TGTGCCAGCAGCCTAGGACGCCTTAATTCACCCCTCCACTTT.

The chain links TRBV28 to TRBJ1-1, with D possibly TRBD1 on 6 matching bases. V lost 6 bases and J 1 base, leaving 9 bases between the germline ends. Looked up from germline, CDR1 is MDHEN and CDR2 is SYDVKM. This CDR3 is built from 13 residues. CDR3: CASSRTANTEAFF. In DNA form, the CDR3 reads TGTGCCAGCAGCAGGACAGCGAACACTGAAGCTTTCTTT.

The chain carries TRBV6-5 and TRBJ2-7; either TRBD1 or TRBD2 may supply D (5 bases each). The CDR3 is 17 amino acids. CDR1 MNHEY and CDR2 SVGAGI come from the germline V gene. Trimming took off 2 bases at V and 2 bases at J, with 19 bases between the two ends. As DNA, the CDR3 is TGTGCCAGCAGTTACCTGATCTCCGGGACCGGCGCCTACGAGCAGTACTTC. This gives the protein CASSYLISGTGAYEQYF.

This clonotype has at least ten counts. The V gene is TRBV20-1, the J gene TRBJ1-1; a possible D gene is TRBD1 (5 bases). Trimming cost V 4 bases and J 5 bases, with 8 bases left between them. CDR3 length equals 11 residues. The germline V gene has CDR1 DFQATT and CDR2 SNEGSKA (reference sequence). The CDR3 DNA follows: TGCAGTGCTACCAGGGTAACTGAAGCTTTCTTT. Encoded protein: CSATRVTEAFF.

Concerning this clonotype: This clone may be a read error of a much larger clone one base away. CDR3 in DNA: TGTGCCAGCAGCCTGGCTCAACGCGCAGATACGCAGTATTTT. It yields the protein CASSLAQRADTQYF. The V call is TRBV7-2, the J call TRBJ2-3; no reliable D call. The CDR3 totals 14 residues. Germline CDR1 reads SGHTA; CDR2 reads FQGNSA. Trimming removed 5 bases at V and 4 bases at J, with 13 bases between. Full variable domain (remainder filled in from reference TRBV7-2 and TRBJ2-3): GAGVSQSPSNKVTEKGKDVELRCDPISGHTALYWYRQSLGQGLEFLIYFQGNSAPDKSGLPSDRFSAERTGGSVSTLTIQRTQQEDSAVYLCASSLAQRADTQYFGPGTRLTVL.

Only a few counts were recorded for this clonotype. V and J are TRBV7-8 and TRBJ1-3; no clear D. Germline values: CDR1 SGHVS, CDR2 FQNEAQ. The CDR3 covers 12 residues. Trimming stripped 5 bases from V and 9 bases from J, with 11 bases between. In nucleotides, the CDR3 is TGTGCCAGCAGCATCCGTCCTAGCACCATATATTTT. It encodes CASSIRPSTIYF.

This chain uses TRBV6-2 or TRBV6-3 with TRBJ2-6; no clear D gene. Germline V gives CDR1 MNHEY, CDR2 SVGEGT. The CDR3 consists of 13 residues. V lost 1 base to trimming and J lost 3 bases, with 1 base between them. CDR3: CASSYYGANVLTF. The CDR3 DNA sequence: TGTGCCAGCAGTTACTATGGGGCCAACGTCCTGACTTTC.

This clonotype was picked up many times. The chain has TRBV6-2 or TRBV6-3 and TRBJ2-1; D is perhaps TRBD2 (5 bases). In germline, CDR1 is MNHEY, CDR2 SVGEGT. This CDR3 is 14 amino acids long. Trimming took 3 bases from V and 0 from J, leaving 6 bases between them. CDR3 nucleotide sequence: TGTGCCAGCAGTTATACTAGCTCCTACAATGAGCAGTTCTTC. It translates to CASSYTSSYNEQFF.

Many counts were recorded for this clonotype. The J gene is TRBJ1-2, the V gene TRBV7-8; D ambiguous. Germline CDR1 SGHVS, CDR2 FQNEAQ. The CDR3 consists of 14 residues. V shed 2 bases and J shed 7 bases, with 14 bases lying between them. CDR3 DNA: TGTGCCAGCAGCTTACCCGACGGTACTAGTGGCTACACCTTC. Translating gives CASSLPDGTSGYTF.

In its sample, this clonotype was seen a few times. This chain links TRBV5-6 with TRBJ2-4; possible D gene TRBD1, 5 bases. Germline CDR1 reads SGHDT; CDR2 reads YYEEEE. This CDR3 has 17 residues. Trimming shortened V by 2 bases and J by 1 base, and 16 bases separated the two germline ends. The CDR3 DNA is TGTGCCAGCAGCTTCGCCGCAGGGTGGGGTGCCAAAAACATTCAGTACTTC. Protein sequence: CASSFAAGWGAKNIQYF.

CDR3 region: CASRQRFFLPDTQYF. The CDR3 DNA sequence: TGTGCCAGCAGGCAAAGATTCTTCTTGCCAGATACGCAGTATTTT. The chain uses TRBV6-2 or TRBV6-3 and TRBJ2-3; D uncertain. V was shortened by 6 bases and J by 4 bases, with 17 bases between the two germline ends. This CDR3 is 15 amino acids long. Germline loops: CDR1 MNHEY, CDR2 SVGEGT.

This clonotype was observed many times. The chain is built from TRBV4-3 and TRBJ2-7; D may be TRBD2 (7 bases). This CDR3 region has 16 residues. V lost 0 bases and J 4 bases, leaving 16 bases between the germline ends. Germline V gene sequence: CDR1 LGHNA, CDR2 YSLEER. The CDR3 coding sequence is TGCGCCAGCAGCCAAGATTCCCTCAGGGGAGGGTACGAGCAGTACTTC. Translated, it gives CASSQDSLRGGYEQYF.

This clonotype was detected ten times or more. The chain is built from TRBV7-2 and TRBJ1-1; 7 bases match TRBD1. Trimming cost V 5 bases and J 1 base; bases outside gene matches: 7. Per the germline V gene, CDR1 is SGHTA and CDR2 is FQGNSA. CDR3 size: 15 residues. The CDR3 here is CASSRRGGSNTEAFF. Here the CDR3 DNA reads TGTGCCAGCAGCCGAAGAGGGGGCTCGAACACTGAAGCTTTCTTT. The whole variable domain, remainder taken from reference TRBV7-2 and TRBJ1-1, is GAGVSQSPSNKVTEKGKDVELRCDPISGHTALYWYRQSLGQGLEFLIYFQGNSAPDKSGLPSDRFSAERTGGSVSTLTIQRTQQEDSAVYLCASSRRGGSNTEAFFGQGTRLTVV.